The 9 T cell receptor beta chains below were found in one sample sequenced in a study of shared clonotypes between healthy human individuals. CD45RO-negative, CCR7-selected cells formed the naive CD8 fraction, which excluded terminally differentiated effector memory CD45RA+ cells. Sequencing used immunoSEQ multiplex PCR; TCRdb keeps in-frame clones, though not all of them. The sample holds over 2,000,000 clones, around 93% seen once. The source material was naive CD8+ T cells from PBMCs. The receptors shown here come from a man between 18 and 29 years old in good health. Some clones in this sample may be carry-over from other donors' samples.

This chain joins TRBV27 and TRBJ2-7; 8 bases map to TRBD1. J lost 3 bases, V lost 7 bases, and 5 bases had no gene match. This CDR3 has 13 residues. Germline V gene lookup returns CDR1 MNHEY and CDR2 SMNVEV (reference sequence). The CDR3 nucleotides read TGTGCCAGCATAGGGGACAGGAGCTACGAGCAGTACTTC. It is translated as CASIGDRSYEQYF.

The chain uses TRBV7-3 and TRBJ2-6, with TRBD1 matching 12 bases. The CDR3 contains 23 residues. V shed 5 bases, J shed 0 bases, and the junction held 20 bases outside the gene matches. Germline V gene sequence: CDR1 SGHTA, CDR2 FQGTGA. CDR3 sequence reads: CASSVNPTGQGALWSSGANVLTF. The CDR3 coding sequence is TGTGCCAGCAGCGTAAACCCCACGGGACAGGGGGCACTTTGGAGCTCTGGGGCCAACGTCCTGACTTTC. Combining the CDR3 with reference TRBV7-3 and TRBJ2-6 gives the whole variable domain GAGVSQTPSNKVTEKGKYVELRCDPISGHTALYWYRQSLGQGPEFLIYFQGTGAADDSGLPNDRFFAVRPEGSVSTLKIQRTERGDSAVYLCASSVNPTGQGALWSSGANVLTFGAGSRLTVL.

DNA of the CDR3: TGTGCCAGCAGTTACTCTTCCGGGGAGTCCATCAATGAGCAGTTCTTC. Protein product: CASSYSSGESINEQFF. The rearrangement links TRBV6-5 to TRBJ2-1; a weak D match, TRBD2 (5 bases). This CDR3 region has 16 residues. Germline values: CDR1 MNHEY, CDR2 SVGAGI. V was pared by 0 bases and J by 6 bases, with 15 bases between.

V is TRBV29-1 and J is TRBJ2-2, with D hard to call. Germline CDR1 SQVTM, CDR2 ANQGSEA. CDR3 size: 13 residues. Trimming took 3 bases from V and 7 from J, leaving 12 bases between them. CDR3 in DNA: TGCAGCGTTGACCAGACGTCCAGCGGGGAGCTGTTTTTT. Translating it yields CSVDQTSSGELFF.

The chain carries TRBV14 and TRBJ1-1, with 9 bases lining up with TRBD1. This CDR3 is built from 15 residues. V was clipped by 3 bases and J by 4 bases; unmatched bases: 6. CDR1 is SGHDN and CDR2 is FVKESK in the germline V gene. This CDR3 is CASSQRGQGATEAFF. The CDR3 nucleotides read TGTGCCAGCAGCCAGAGGGGACAGGGTGCCACTGAAGCTTTCTTT.

The chain employs TRBV4-3 and TRBJ2-3; TRBD2 is a possible D gene (5 bases). With 2 bases removed from V and 2 bases from J, the gap between germline ends came to 20 bases. The CDR3 contains 18 residues. The germline V gene has CDR1 LGHNA and CDR2 YSLEER. CDR3 nucleotides: TGCGCCAGCAGCCAACTCTACTCTAGCCGTGGGAACACAGATACGCAGTATTTT. Translating it yields CASSQLYSSRGNTDTQYF.

V usage is TRBV10-3 and J usage is TRBJ2-7, with 8 bases that match TRBD1. Germline values: CDR1 ENHRY, CDR2 SYGVKD. CDR3 length: 15 residues. V dropped 6 bases and J dropped 6; count of bases not matched to a gene: 13. The CDR3 is CAIRDLEDRAGEQYF. The DNA for the CDR3 is TGTGCCATCAGAGACCTTGAGGACAGGGCAGGCGAGCAGTACTTC.

This rearrangement joins TRBV25-1 to TRBJ2-7; possibly TRBD1 for D (6 bases). Germline V CDR1 and CDR2: MGHDK, SYGVNS. The germline V and J ends were trimmed by 6 bases and 3 bases, with 15 bases remaining between them. The length of the CDR3 is 14 residues. In nucleotides, the CDR3 is TGTGCCAGCAGCCGGGACACGGTCATCTACGAGCAGTACTTC. Amino acids: CASSRDTVIYEQYF.

As to this clone: The same CDR3 arises from other DNA sequences in this sample as well. V usage is TRBV9 and J usage is TRBJ2-1; D is perhaps TRBD1 (5 bases). V was pared by 2 bases and J by 4 bases, with 7 bases between. The germline CDR1 and CDR2 sequences are SGDLS and YYNGEE. CDR3 size: 13 residues. This chain's CDR3 is CASSVPGYNEQFF. For the CDR3, the DNA is TGTGCCAGCAGCGTCCCAGGGTACAATGAGCAGTTCTTC.